This T cell receptor (beta chain) was identified in a study of shared clonotypes between healthy human individuals. General study points: Blood was the only sampled material, and tissue repertoires likely differ.

As concerns this clone: Its antigen is currently unknown. At one of its ends the junction is not consistent with the germline gene, which may arise from a read error.

Approximately 27,000 T cell genomes, or 250 to 300 ng DNA, went into replicate PCRs of unsorted PBMC. TCRdb's table, derived via immunoSEQ multiplex PCR, lists solely in-frame clones and lacks some. The sample yields around 500,000 clones, approximately 78% seen once. This CDR3 contains 19 residues. The germline V gene encodes CDR1 MNHEY and CDR2 SMNVEV (reference sequence). Specimen: PBMCs. The gene calls are TRBV27 and TRBJ2-7; perhaps TRBD2 as D (10 bases). This clonotype was obtained from a woman aged 40-49 years in good health. Some clones in this sample may be carry-over from other donors' samples. CDR3 bases: TGTGCCGGCAGTCCCCGGGACAGGGAGGCTAGCGGGAGAAGTTACGAGCAGTACTTC. Translating it yields CAGSPRDREASGRSYEQYF.